This record concerns one T cell receptor (beta chain) sequence. In the original analysis: Amplification of reference gene primers provided the estimated nucleated cell counts. This table comes from immunoSEQ multiplex PCR, and its TCRdb copy is limited to in-frame clones, with some not included. V and J calls and clone size follow that table, whereas D and trimming were derived from the DNA. The table records under 200,000 clones, roughly 84% of them present only once. V lost 5 bases and J lost 0, with 23 bases in between. Germline-derived CDR1 and CDR2 are MNHEY and SMNVEV (reference sequence). This CDR3 comprises 19 residues. The record originates from a study of blood T cell repertoires in COVID-19. As for the study in general: Samples taken during acute and convalescent COVID-19 were collected in the United States, Italy and Spain.

This TCR came from a man aged 70 or older with active or convalescent COVID-19. Material for sequencing was peripheral blood. The genes are TRBV27 and TRBJ1-5, with a weak D call TRBD1 (5 bases). This chain's CDR3 is CASSLRAYPQATSNQPQHF. The CDR3, as DNA: TGTGCCAGCAGTCTAAGGGCCTACCCACAGGCGACTAGCAATCAGCCCCAGCATTTT.